These 32 T cell receptor beta chains were sequenced from one sample in a study of blood T cell repertoires in COVID-19. Produced via immunoSEQ multiplex PCR; TCRdb's table is partial and in-frame only. The data contain 220,000 or so clones, about four fifths of them singletons. The specimen was peripheral blood. The receptor set was obtained from a woman aged 80 or over with acute or convalescent COVID-19.

This clone turned up a few times. The genes are TRBV4-2 and TRBJ1-2; D uncertain. CDR1 is LGHNA, CDR2 YNFKEQ, per germline. The CDR3 extends over 17 amino acids. Trimming stripped 5 bases from V and 4 bases from J, with 23 bases between. CDR3 DNA: TGTGCCAGCAGCTTTTCGGTGCTGGACTCGGGAATCTATGGCTACACCTTC. Its protein product is CASSFSVLDSGIYGYTF.

The rearrangement uses TRBV19 and TRBJ1-1; D ambiguous. V was cut by 7 bases and J by 5 bases, with 11 bases left in between. Germline V gives CDR1 LNHDA, CDR2 SQIVND (reference sequence). The CDR3 loop spans 12 amino acids. The chain's CDR3 is CASMRDFTEAFF. The CDR3 DNA sequence: TGTGCCAGTATGCGGGATTTTACTGAAGCTTTCTTT.

This clone came up once. The gene calls are TRBV25-1 and TRBJ1-2, with 8 nucleotides matching TRBD1. CDR3 length: 13 amino acids. The J segment lost 7 bases and the V segment lost 4 bases, leaving 5 bases of the junction unmatched. Germline V gene lookup returns CDR1 MGHDK and CDR2 SYGVNS. The CDR3 bases are TGTGCCAGCAGTGCTGCAGGGGGCGGTGGCTACACCTTC. It is translated as CASSAAGGGGYTF.

For this clone: Additional DNA sequences in this sample encode the identical CDR3. The chain links TRBV28 to TRBJ2-7, with 9 bases fitting TRBD1. The germline V gene has CDR1 MDHEN and CDR2 SYDVKM. The CDR3 runs 15 residues. The V and J ends lost 3 bases and 1 base, in that order; junction bases with no gene match: 4. CDR3: CASSLSGTGSYEQYF. In DNA, the CDR3 is TGTGCCAGCAGTTTGTCCGGGACAGGGTCCTACGAGCAGTACTTC.

The chain has TRBV6-2 or TRBV6-3 and TRBJ1-1; no definite D call. Trimming pared 2 bases from V and 4 bases from J, leaving 8 bases between. Germline V gives CDR1 MNHEY, CDR2 SVGEGT. The CDR3 runs 13 residues. The CDR3 DNA reads as TGTGCCAGCAGTTACAGGGAGGTCACTGAAGCTTTCTTT. It codes for CASSYREVTEAFF.

This clone was found a few times. The chain carries TRBV4-1 and TRBJ1-1; D is ambiguous. Per germline, CDR1 MGHRA and CDR2 YSYEKL. V was clipped by 2 bases and J by 1 base, with 8 bases between them. This CDR3 region has 14 residues. CDR3 coding DNA: TGCGCCAGCAGCCAACAACTCCCGAACACTGAAGCTTTCTTT. Translation: CASSQQLPNTEAFF.

The chain uses TRBV2 and TRBJ1-2; weak D call: TRBD1 (5 bases). V lost 7 bases and J 7 bases, leaving 13 bases between the germline ends. This CDR3 is 12 amino acids long. CDR1 SNHLY and CDR2 FYNNEI come from the germline V gene. Here the CDR3 reads CASTQGLPGYTF. CDR3 coding DNA: TGTGCCAGCACCCAGGGTTTGCCTGGCTACACCTTC.

The CDR3 region has the DNA TGTGCCAGCAGCTTAGAGGGTCCGGGTACGGGAAAACTGTTTTTT. It specifies CASSLEGPGTGKLFF. V is TRBV11-2 and J is TRBJ1-4; no definite D call. CDR3 length: 15 residues. The V end lost 0 bases, the J end lost 10 bases, and 15 bases lay between the germline ends. CDR1 is SGHAT and CDR2 is FQNNGV in the germline V gene.

The rearrangement links TRBV19 to TRBJ1-2, with a weak D call TRBD1 (6 bases). Deletions cut 7 bases from V and 4 bases from J, with 19 bases between. The V gene's germline CDR1 is LNHDA and CDR2 SQIVND (reference sequence). The CDR3 runs 15 residues. The CDR3 sequence: CASTRGGGKIYGYTF. The CDR3 DNA follows: TGTGCCAGTACCAGGGGAGGGGGTAAGATCTATGGCTACACCTTC.

The genes are TRBV3-1 (or the pseudogene TRBV3-2) and TRBJ2-3; 8 nucleotides align to TRBD1. The CDR3 loop spans 18 amino acids. V shed 1 base and J 6 bases; nucleotides not matched to a gene: 15. CDR1 is LGHDT and CDR2 is YNNKEL in the germline V gene (reference sequence). CDR3 bases: TGTGCCAGCAGCCAAGGCAGTAGGAAACAGGGGGTTGGGGATACGCAGTATTTT. It encodes CASSQGSRKQGVGDTQYF.

With regard to this clone: In the same sample, other DNA sequences code for this CDR3. The gene calls are TRBV28 and TRBJ1-1; D gene ambiguous. Germline CDR1 MDHEN, CDR2 SYDVKM. The CDR3 has 12 residues. V was trimmed by 4 bases and J by 4 bases, leaving 7 bases between them. CDR3 in amino acids: CASSSPGTEAFF. The CDR3 DNA reads as TGTGCCAGCAGTTCACCAGGCACTGAAGCTTTCTTT.

DNA for the CDR3: TGTGCCAGCAGCCCCACCGGTGGGGGGGCAGGAAGAGAGACCCAGTACTTC. Protein: CASSPTGGGAGRETQYF. This chain joins TRBV9 and TRBJ2-5, with a tentative D call TRBD2 (7 bases). There are 17 residues in the CDR3. Trimming stripped 4 bases from V and 4 bases from J, with 23 bases between. Germline values: CDR1 SGDLS, CDR2 YYNGEE.

The CDR3 region has the DNA TGTGCCAGCAGCCAAGAGGTCGGGGGGGCTGGGGAGCAGTTCTTC. Amino acids: CASSQEVGGAGEQFF. This chain connects TRBV4-2 to TRBJ2-1, with 8 bases that match TRBD2. The CDR3 extends over 15 amino acids. Trimming at V came to 0 bases and at J to 10 bases, leaving 8 bases not matched to a gene. The germline CDR1 and CDR2 sequences are LGHNA and YNFKEQ.

This clone was observed a single time. V usage is TRBV15 and J usage is TRBJ1-2; 9 nucleotides agree with TRBD1. In germline, CDR1 is LNHNV, CDR2 YYDKDF (reference sequence). CDR3 length equals 16 residues. V was clipped by 3 bases and J by 6 bases; unmatched bases: 11. This CDR3 is CATSRGNRGQSDGYTF. CDR3 bases: TGTGCCACCAGCAGGGGGAACAGGGGGCAGAGTGATGGCTACACCTTC.

Only a few counts were recorded for this clone. The chain combines TRBV6-5 with TRBJ1-2, with 8 bases fitting TRBD1. Germline CDR1 is MNHEY and CDR2 is SVGAGI. CDR3 length equals 14 residues. V was pared by 6 bases and J by 3 bases, with 6 bases of the junction left unmatched. CDR3 loop: CASRQQGVDYGYTF. The CDR3 DNA reads as TGTGCCAGCAGACAACAGGGGGTAGACTATGGCTACACCTTC.

The genes are TRBV11-3 and TRBJ2-3; D not certain. V lost 2 bases to trimming and J lost 5 bases, with 8 bases between them. This CDR3 has 13 amino acids. Germline V gene sequence: CDR1 SGHNT, CDR2 YENEEA. This chain's CDR3 is CASSLNRGDTQYF. The CDR3 DNA is TGTGCCAGCAGCTTAAATAGAGGAGATACGCAGTATTTT.

The gene calls are TRBV19 and TRBJ2-6, with D possibly matching TRBD2 (5 bases). CDR1 and CDR2 (germline): LNHDA, SQIVND (reference sequence). Trimming shortened V by 4 bases and J by 4 bases, and 11 bases separated the two germline ends. The CDR3 covers 15 residues. The CDR3 nucleotides are TGTGCCAGTAGTACCGAGCGGACCGGGGCCAACGTCCTGACTTTC. Protein: CASSTERTGANVLTF.

Note on this clone: Other DNA sequences in the sample encode the same CDR3. The rearrangement joins TRBV7-3 to TRBJ1-1; 8 nucleotides agree with TRBD1. The CDR3 length is 14 residues. Per germline, CDR1 SGHTA and CDR2 FQGTGA. Germline trimming cut 5 bases from V and 1 base from J; bases unmatched to any gene: 3. The CDR3 reads CASSPDRENTEAFF. The CDR3 nucleotides are TGTGCCAGCAGCCCGGACAGGGAGAACACTGAAGCTTTCTTT.

The chain uses TRBV25-1 and TRBJ2-3, with 7 bases fitting TRBD2. The germline V gene encodes CDR1 MGHDK and CDR2 SYGVNS. The CDR3 spans 15 residues. V trimming: 1 base; J trimming: 3 bases; junction bases outside the gene matches: 4. The CDR3 bases are TGTGCCAGCAGTGAATGGGGCGGGGGTACAGATACGCAGTATTTT. Its protein is CASSEWGGGTDTQYF. Combining the CDR3 with reference TRBV25-1 and TRBJ2-3 gives the whole variable domain EADIYQTPRYLVIGTGKKITLECSQTMGHDKMYWYQQDPGMELHLIHYSYGVNSTEKGDLSSESTVSRIRTEHFPLTLESARPSHTSQYLCASSEWGGGTDTQYFGPGTRLTVL.

This clone was seen a handful of times. J is TRBJ1-2 and V is TRBV6-6; 7 bases fit TRBD1. Per the germline V gene, CDR1 is MNHNY and CDR2 is SVGAGI (reference sequence). CDR3 length equals 14 residues. Trimming cost V 6 bases and J 3 bases; bases outside gene matches: 7. The CDR3 bases are TGTGCCAGCAGGCAGGGGGTCCTTTACTATGGCTACACCTTC. It encodes CASRQGVLYYGYTF.

This clone was observed a few times. J is TRBJ1-1 and V is TRBV10-3; possibly TRBD1 for D (6 bases). The V end was cut by 6 bases, the J end by 7 bases, with 15 bases between. The CDR3 has 13 residues. CDR1 is ENHRY, CDR2 SYGVKD, per germline. The CDR3 sequence: CAIRAGTPNEAFF. CDR3 in DNA: TGTGCCATCAGAGCCGGGACACCTAATGAAGCTTTCTTT.

In DNA, the CDR3 is TGTGCCAGCAGCGCGGGACTCTACACAGATACGCAGTATTTT. Translation: CASSAGLYTDTQYF. The chain combines TRBV7-2 with TRBJ2-3, with TRBD2 as a possible D gene (6 bases). V was trimmed by 5 bases and J by 2 bases, leaving 11 bases between them. The CDR3 consists of 14 residues. Germline V gene data show CDR1 as SGHTA and CDR2 as FQGNSA.

This clone was counted once. This rearrangement joins TRBV7-9 to TRBJ2-7, with D maybe TRBD1 (5 bases). Germline V lookup: CDR1 SEHNR, CDR2 FQNEAQ (reference sequence). V lost 1 base and J 2 bases, leaving 9 bases between the germline ends. The CDR3 extends over 14 amino acids. CDR3 in amino acids: CASSLDRGAYEQYF. As DNA, the CDR3 is TGTGCCAGCAGCTTAGATAGGGGCGCCTACGAGCAGTACTTC.

The rearrangement uses TRBV30 and TRBJ2-2, with D possibly being TRBD1 (5 bases). CDR3 size: 14 residues. CDR1 is GTSNPN, CDR2 SVGIG, per germline (reference sequence). The V gene lost 4 bases and the J gene lost 4 bases, with 13 bases spanning the gap. The CDR3 loop reads CAWTQGVSTGELFF. In DNA, the CDR3 is TGTGCCTGGACTCAGGGTGTCTCCACCGGGGAGCTGTTTTTT.

The chain recombines TRBV6-6 with TRBJ1-6; D ambiguous. The V end was cut by 4 bases, the J end by 4 bases, with 8 bases between. This CDR3 has 14 residues. Germline CDR1 is MNHNY and CDR2 is SVGAGI (reference sequence). CDR3 in DNA: TGTGCCAGCAGTTCCCCAGGTTATAATTCACCCCTCCACTTT. It translates to CASSSPGYNSPLHF.

This clone was seen a handful of times. The chain uses TRBV19 and TRBJ1-1, with 10 bases matching TRBD1. The J segment lost 5 bases and the V segment lost 6 bases, leaving 9 bases of the junction unmatched. Germline CDR1 reads LNHDA; CDR2 reads SQIVND (reference sequence). The CDR3 extends over 15 amino acids. The CDR3 loop reads CASRTPGQGRTEAFF. The CDR3 DNA is TGTGCCAGTAGAACGCCGGGACAGGGGAGAACTGAAGCTTTCTTT.

V is TRBV5-4 and J is TRBJ2-6, with unresolved D. The CDR3 has 14 amino acids. Germline V gene lookup returns CDR1 SGHNT and CDR2 YYREEE (reference sequence). V was cut by 0 bases and J by 2 bases, with 3 bases left in between. CDR3 nucleotides: TGTGCCAGCAGCTTGGCTACTGGGGCCAACGTCCTGACTTTC. Residues: CASSLATGANVLTF. Full variable domain (remainder filled in from reference TRBV5-4 and TRBJ2-6): ETGVTQSPTHLIKTRGQQVTLRCSSQSGHNTVSWYQQALGQGPQFIFQYYREEENGRGNFPPRFSGLQFPNYSSELNVNALELDDSALYLCASSLATGANVLTFGAGSRLTVL.

This clone was seen only a few times. The chain joins TRBV15 to TRBJ1-2; D not resolved. Trimming left V 0 bases short and J 7 bases short, with 12 bases between. Germline CDR1 LNHNV, CDR2 YYDKDF (reference sequence). This CDR3 comprises 14 residues. CDR3 bases: TGTGCCACCAGCAGAGACTTTGGGCCTGGTGGCTACACCTTC. Residues: CATSRDFGPGGYTF.

This clone was observed a single time. J is TRBJ1-6 and V is TRBV28, with a weak D call TRBD1 (6 bases). V was shortened by 8 bases and J by 10 bases, with 18 bases between the two germline ends. Germline loops: CDR1 MDHEN, CDR2 SYDVKM. The CDR3 length is 14 residues. CDR3 in amino acids: CASRLTGFGSPLHF. The CDR3 coding sequence is TGTGCCAGCCGCCTAACAGGGTTCGGGTCACCCCTCCACTTT.

The chain has TRBV29-1 and TRBJ1-4, with D possibly matching TRBD1 (5 bases). Germline-derived CDR1 and CDR2 are SQVTM and ANQGSEA. The CDR3 runs 13 residues. V gave up 4 bases and J gave up 0 bases, with 6 bases separating them. The CDR3 DNA reads as TGCAGCGTTGCGGGGGCAACTAATGAAAAACTGTTTTTT. This sequence encodes CSVAGATNEKLFF.

This clone was observed a few times. The chain joins TRBV28 to TRBJ1-2; D is undetermined. V was cut by 1 base and J by 0 bases, with 9 bases left in between. From germline, CDR1 is MDHEN and CDR2 SYDVKM. CDR3 length equals 15 residues. DNA of the CDR3: TGTGCCAGCAGTTTATTTCCAGGTTCTAACTATGGCTACACCTTC. Amino acids: CASSLFPGSNYGYTF.

CDR3 in DNA: TGTGCCAGCTCACCGGGCCTAGCGGGGGGGGATGAGCAGTTCTTC. This encodes CASSPGLAGGDEQFF. The chain has TRBV18 and TRBJ2-1; 12 bases fit TRBD2. From germline, CDR1 is KGHSH and CDR2 LQKENI. This CDR3 contains 15 residues. The V and J ends lost 3 bases and 8 bases, in that order; junction bases with no gene match: 5.